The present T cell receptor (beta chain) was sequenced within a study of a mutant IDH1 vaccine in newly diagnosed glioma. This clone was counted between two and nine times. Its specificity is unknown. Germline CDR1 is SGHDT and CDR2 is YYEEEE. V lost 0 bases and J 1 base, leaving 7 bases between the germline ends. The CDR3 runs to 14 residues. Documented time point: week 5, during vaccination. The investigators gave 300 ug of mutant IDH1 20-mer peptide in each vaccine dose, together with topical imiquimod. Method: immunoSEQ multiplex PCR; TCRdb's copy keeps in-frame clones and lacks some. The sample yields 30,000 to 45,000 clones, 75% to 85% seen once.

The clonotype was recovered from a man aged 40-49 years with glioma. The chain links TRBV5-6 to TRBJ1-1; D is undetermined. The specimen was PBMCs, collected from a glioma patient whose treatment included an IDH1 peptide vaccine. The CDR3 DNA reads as TGTGCCAGCAGCTTGGGTAGAACGAACACTGAAGCTTTCTTT. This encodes CASSLGRTNTEAFF.